The source of this T cell receptor (beta chain) is a study of cytomegalovirus exposure and HLA in healthy donors. PCR involved 60 Vbeta and 13 Jbeta primers. The table came from immunoSEQ multiplex PCR; TCRdb's copy has only in-frame clones and leaves some out. The profile shows some 170,000 clones, roughly 85% of them singletons. Trimming removed 4 bases at V and 3 bases at J, with 3 bases between. This CDR3 contains 12 residues. CDR1 and CDR2 (germline): MNHEY, SVGAGI. The rearrangement uses TRBV6-5 and TRBJ2-2; D is unclear. Specimen: PBMCs. This clonotype was obtained from a man aged 35-49 years in good health and CMV-seropositive. CDR3: CASSSYTGELFF. DNA of the CDR3: TGTGCCAGCAGTTCGTACACCGGGGAGCTGTTTTTT.